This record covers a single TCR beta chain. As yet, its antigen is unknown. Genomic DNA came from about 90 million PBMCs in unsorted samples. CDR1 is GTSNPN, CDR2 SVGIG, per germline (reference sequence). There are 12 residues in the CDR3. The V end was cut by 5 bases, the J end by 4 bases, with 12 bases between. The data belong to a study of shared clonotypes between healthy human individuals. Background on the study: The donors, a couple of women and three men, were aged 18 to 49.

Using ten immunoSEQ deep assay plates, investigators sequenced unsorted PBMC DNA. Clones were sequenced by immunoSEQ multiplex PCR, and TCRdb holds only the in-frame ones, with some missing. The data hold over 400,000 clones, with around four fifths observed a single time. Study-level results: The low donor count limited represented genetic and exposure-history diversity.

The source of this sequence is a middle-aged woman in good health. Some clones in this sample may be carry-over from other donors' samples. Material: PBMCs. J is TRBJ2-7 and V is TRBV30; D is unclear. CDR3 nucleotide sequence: TGTGCCTGGTCTCTTCACGAGTACGAGCAGTACTTC. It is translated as CAWSLHEYEQYF.